The 23 T cell receptor beta chains listed next were all sequenced from one sample in a study of blood T cell repertoires in COVID-19. The data were produced by immunoSEQ multiplex PCR, yet TCRdb's version contains in-frame clones alone and is incomplete. The table has about 200,000 clones, over 75% seen once. Material for sequencing was peripheral blood. These receptors were collected from a man aged 45-65 years with COVID-19, enrolled during active disease.

V usage is TRBV7-9 and J usage is TRBJ1-2, with D unresolved. This CDR3 spans 12 amino acids. V dropped 2 bases and J dropped 6 bases, with 7 bases sitting between them. Germline V gene lookup returns CDR1 SEHNR and CDR2 FQNEAQ (reference sequence). CDR3 DNA: TGTGCCAGCAGCTTAAATCCGGATGGCTACACCTTC. Protein: CASSLNPDGYTF.

V usage is TRBV7-8 and J usage is TRBJ2-3; tentatively, D is TRBD1 (6 bases). The CDR3 is 13 residues long. V dropped 8 bases and J dropped 1 base, with 10 bases sitting between them. Germline CDR1 reads SGHVS; CDR2 reads FQNEAQ. The CDR3 protein is CASRDTGTDTQYF. CDR3 nucleotide sequence: TGTGCCAGCCGGGACACCGGCACAGATACGCAGTATTTT.

CDR3 sequence (DNA): TGCAGCGCCACAGGGGGAGCCACTGAAGCTTTCTTT. Translating gives CSATGGATEAFF. The V call is TRBV29-1, the J call TRBJ1-1; 8 bases are a match to TRBD1. V lost 7 bases to trimming and J lost 4 bases; unmatched junction nucleotides: 5. Germline CDR1 SQVTM, CDR2 ANQGSEA. CDR3 size: 12 residues.

The rearrangement links TRBV5-1 to TRBJ2-7, with 12 bases matching TRBD2. Germline V gene data show CDR1 as SGHRS and CDR2 as YFSETQ. This CDR3 region has 17 residues. The trim removed 4 bases at V and 0 bases at J, leaving 8 bases unmatched. In nucleotides, the CDR3 is TGCGCCAGCAGCCGATACCAGACTAGCGGGAGCTCCTACGAGCAGTACTTC. The encoded protein is CASSRYQTSGSSYEQYF.

This clone was counted between two and nine times. The V call is TRBV6-6, the J call TRBJ2-7; 9 positions agree with TRBD1. J gave up 3 bases and V 6 bases, and 6 bases lay outside the gene matches. The CDR3 has 14 residues. Germline-derived CDR1 and CDR2 are MNHNY and SVGAGI (reference sequence). DNA of the CDR3: TGTGCCAGCAGGCCCGACAGGGGGGGCTACGAGCAGTACTTC. This codes for CASRPDRGGYEQYF.

This sequence joins TRBV5-5 and TRBJ1-1; the D gene is possibly TRBD1 (5 bases). The CDR3 is made up of 14 amino acids. The V end was cut by 2 bases, the J end by 11 bases, with 19 bases between. Germline values: CDR1 SGHKS, CDR2 YYEKEE (reference sequence). CDR3 bases: TGTGCCAGCAGCTTTTCGGGGGTCGTGGATAGGGCTTTCTTT. Translation: CASSFSGVVDRAFF.

The chain employs TRBV30 and TRBJ1-5; TRBD1 aligns across 8 bases. The CDR3 totals 12 residues. V lost 6 bases and J lost 4; bases outside the gene matches: 2. Germline V lookup: CDR1 GTSNPN, CDR2 SVGIG (reference sequence). The CDR3 DNA reads TGTGCCTGTGACAGGGGTAATCAGCCCCAGCATTTT. This translates into CACDRGNQPQHF. Variable domain in full (rest from reference TRBV30 and TRBJ1-5): SQTIHQWPATLVQPVGSPLSLECTVEGTSNPNLYWYRQAAGRGLQLLFYSVGIGQISSEVPQNLSASRPQDRQFILSSKKLLLSDSGFYLCACDRGNQPQHFGDGTRLSIL.

This clone was counted only a few times. V is TRBV30 and J is TRBJ2-1; 7 nucleotides align to TRBD1. With V trimmed by 3 bases and J by 8 bases, 7 bases remained unmatched. Germline V CDR1 and CDR2: GTSNPN, SVGIG (reference sequence). The CDR3 has 13 residues. CDR3 nucleotide sequence: TGTGCCTGGAGACCAGACAGGGTAGATGAGCAGTTCTTC. Amino acid sequence: CAWRPDRVDEQFF.

V usage is TRBV5-4 and J usage is TRBJ2-3, with D maybe TRBD2 (6 bases). This CDR3 has 15 amino acids. In germline, CDR1 is SGHNT, CDR2 YYREEE (reference sequence). V dropped 2 bases and J dropped 2 bases, with 12 bases sitting between them. Written as DNA, the CDR3 is TGTGCCAGCAGCTTTGGTAGCGGTCTCACAGATACGCAGTATTTT. It specifies CASSFGSGLTDTQYF.

This chain connects TRBV3-1 (or the pseudogene TRBV3-2) to TRBJ1-5; D ambiguous. CDR3 length: 13 amino acids. V gave up 1 base and J gave up 3 bases, with 4 bases separating them. The germline gives CDR1 LGHDT, CDR2 YNNKEL (reference sequence). DNA of the CDR3: TGTGCCAGCAGCCAAGGAGTCAATCAGCCCCAGCATTTT. Residues: CASSQGVNQPQHF.

CDR3 region: CASTPAGPDGVEQYF. The CDR3 DNA follows: TGTGCCAGCACCCCGGCGGGCCCCGACGGGGTTGAGCAGTACTTC. V is TRBV5-6 and J is TRBJ2-7; D perhaps matches TRBD2 (5 bases). V was pared by 6 bases and J by 7 bases, with 23 bases between. CDR1 SGHDT and CDR2 YYEEEE come from the germline V gene. There are 15 residues in the CDR3.

This sequence joins TRBV12-5 and TRBJ1-2, with 7 bases aligning to TRBD1. The CDR3 extends over 11 amino acids. Germline assignment: CDR1 LGHNT and CDR2 FRNRAP. V lost 9 bases and J lost 8; bases outside the gene matches: 6. The CDR3: CARGTEVGYTF. In nucleotides, the CDR3 is TGTGCTAGAGGGACAGAAGTAGGCTACACCTTC.

V is TRBV12-5 and J is TRBJ1-6; the match to TRBD1 covers 7 bases. The germline gives CDR1 LGHNT, CDR2 FRNRAP. With V trimmed by 5 bases and J by 5 bases, 6 bases remained unmatched. This CDR3 is built from 15 residues. CDR3 DNA: TGTGCTAGTGGTCCCCAGGGGGGAAATAATTCACCCCTCCACTTT. Amino acids: CASGPQGGNNSPLHF.

The chain uses TRBV18 and TRBJ1-1; 7 bases are a match to TRBD1. J gave up 2 bases and V 6 bases, and 12 bases lay outside the gene matches. Per germline, CDR1 KGHSH and CDR2 LQKENI. The CDR3 sequence is 16 residues long. CDR3 in DNA: TGTGCCAGCTCGTTTAAACTAACAGGGGTTAACACTGAAGCTTTCTTT. Translation gives CASSFKLTGVNTEAFF.

V gene TRBV6-2 or TRBV6-3 combines with J gene TRBJ2-3, with 8 bases matching TRBD2. The CDR3 contains 16 residues. Germline CDR1 is MNHEY and CDR2 is SVGEGT. Trimming took 2 bases from V and 5 from J; bases not matched to a gene: 9. CDR3 DNA sequence: TGTGCCAGCAGTTACGAATCGGGAGGGCCTGGAGATACGCAGTATTTT. It codes for CASSYESGGPGDTQYF.

The chain recombines TRBV6-1 with TRBJ1-6; maybe TRBD1 (6 bases). Trimming pared 3 bases from V and 9 bases from J, leaving 15 bases between. Germline V gene sequence: CDR1 MNHNS, CDR2 SASEGT. The CDR3 runs to 15 residues. CDR3 nucleotides: TGTGCCAGCAGTGATCCACCCACAGGGAGTTCACCCCTCCACTTT. Translation gives CASSDPPTGSSPLHF.

The J gene is TRBJ2-1, the V gene TRBV6-2 or TRBV6-3; 12 nucleotides line up with TRBD2. V was pared by 5 bases and J by 8 bases, with 7 bases of the junction left unmatched. Germline assignment: CDR1 MNHEY and CDR2 SVGEGT. The CDR3 consists of 15 residues. The CDR3 DNA reads TGTGCCAGCAGTACCGGACTAGCGGGGACGGATGAGCAGTTCTTC. It translates to CASSTGLAGTDEQFF.

The chain recombines TRBV7-2 with TRBJ2-3; perhaps TRBD1 as D (6 bases). Trimming removed 5 bases at V and 0 bases at J, with 12 bases between. The V gene's germline CDR1 is SGHTA and CDR2 FQGNSA. The CDR3 is made up of 15 amino acids. The CDR3 sequence is CASSRQGPSTDTQYF. In DNA, the CDR3 is TGTGCCAGCAGCCGCCAGGGGCCTAGCACAGATACGCAGTATTTT.

J is TRBJ1-5 and V is TRBV19, with 7 positions matching TRBD1. The CDR3 sequence is 16 residues long. With 4 bases clipped from V and 2 bases from J, the junction kept 8 bases outside the gene matches. CDR1 is LNHDA and CDR2 is SQIVND in the germline V gene (reference sequence). CDR3 bases: TGTGCCAGTAGTAACCCACAGGGGCTCGGCAATCAGCCCCAGCATTTT. This gives the protein CASSNPQGLGNQPQHF.

In this sample, this clone turned up a few times. This sequence joins TRBV11-3 and TRBJ2-2, with 8 nucleotides matching TRBD2. This CDR3 has 17 residues. Germline-derived CDR1 and CDR2 are SGHNT and YENEEA. V dropped 5 bases and J dropped 3; count of bases not matched to a gene: 11. The CDR3 region has the DNA TGTGCCAGCAGCCCCTGGACTAGCTGGGGGGACACCGGGGAGCTGTTTTTT. It codes for CASSPWTSWGDTGELFF.

This sequence joins TRBV6-5 and TRBJ2-3; TRBD2 agrees at 12 bases. Germline-derived CDR1 and CDR2 are MNHEY and SVGAGI. This CDR3 has 16 amino acids. V trimming: 0 bases; J trimming: 4 bases; junction bases outside the gene matches: 2. CDR3 sequence: CASSYSLAGGADTQYF. CDR3 in DNA: TGTGCCAGCAGTTACTCTCTAGCGGGAGGGGCAGATACGCAGTATTTT.

The rearrangement uses TRBV29-1 and TRBJ2-1; the D is unclear. Germline V CDR1 and CDR2: SQVTM, ANQGSEA. The CDR3 length is 15 residues. The V end was cut by 1 base, the J end by 2 bases, with 12 bases between. As DNA, the CDR3 is TGCAGCGTTGAAGTTGGGCAACTTACCTACAATGAGCAGTTCTTC. The encoded protein is CSVEVGQLTYNEQFF.

The rearrangement uses TRBV6-5 and TRBJ1-5; a weak D match, TRBD1 (6 bases). The CDR3 extends over 13 amino acids. The V and J ends lost 7 bases and 2 bases respectively, with 9 bases between them. Germline CDR1 and CDR2: MNHEY and SVGAGI. The CDR3 reads CASKSGGNQPQHF. CDR3 nucleotide sequence: TGTGCCAGCAAATCAGGGGGCAATCAGCCCCAGCATTTT.